This entry lists 22 T cell receptor beta chains sequenced from one sample in a study of radiotherapy plus CTLA-4 blockade in lung cancer. Sequencing was performed with immunoSEQ multiplex PCR; in TCRdb, only in-frame clones are kept and a portion is missing. The sample contains about 43,000 clones, over 60% of which appear only once. Here the sequenced sample was peripheral blood, taken from a patient treated with radiotherapy plus ipilimumab. The receptors derive from a human donor with non-small cell lung cancer who had a partial response to radiotherapy plus ipilimumab.

The rearrangement links TRBV5-1 to TRBJ2-1, with 7 positions matching TRBD2. Per germline, CDR1 SGHRS and CDR2 YFSETQ. J lost 1 base, V lost 0 bases, and 4 bases had no gene match. This CDR3 contains 16 residues. CDR3 nucleotides: TGCGCCAGCAGCTTGGGGTTGCGGGAGTCCTACAATGAGCAGTTCTTC. Its protein product is CASSLGLRESYNEQFF.

J is TRBJ2-7 and V is TRBV10-3, with TRBD2 matching 9 bases. This CDR3 has 14 residues. Trimming removed 5 bases from V and 3 bases from J; junction bases left unmatched: 5. The germline V gene encodes CDR1 ENHRY and CDR2 SYGVKD. CDR3 DNA sequence: TGTGCCATCAGTATAGCGGGAGAGGTCTACGAGCAGTACTTC. Residues: CAISIAGEVYEQYF.

V is TRBV5-4 and J is TRBJ2-2, with 7 nucleotides matching TRBD1. Germline CDR1 is SGHNT and CDR2 is YYREEE (reference sequence). The CDR3 loop spans 16 amino acids. V gave up 7 bases and J gave up 5 bases; unmatched junction bases: 14. The CDR3 coding sequence is TGTGCCAGCGAGGTAGGGGGCGCTAGACGAACCGGGGAGCTGTTTTTT. Its translation is CASEVGGARRTGELFF.

This sequence joins TRBV19 and TRBJ2-3; possible D gene TRBD2, 6 bases. Trimming stripped 4 bases from V and 6 bases from J, with 17 bases between. CDR1 LNHDA and CDR2 SQIVND come from the germline V gene (reference sequence). The CDR3 sequence is 15 residues long. The CDR3 DNA reads as TGTGCCAGTAGTACGGTGGGCCAGAGCGGGGATACGCAGTATTTT. It yields the protein CASSTVGQSGDTQYF.

CDR3 loop: CASSPGQGNEAFF. In nucleotides, the CDR3 is TGCGCCAGCAGCCCTGGACAGGGGAATGAAGCTTTCTTT. The V call is TRBV4-3, the J call TRBJ1-1; 9 bases are shared with TRBD1. The CDR3 length is 13 residues. The ends lost 4 bases at V and 7 bases at J; junction bases unmatched: 4. Germline V gives CDR1 LGHNA, CDR2 YSLEER.

The J gene is TRBJ2-2, the V gene TRBV2, with D possibly being TRBD2 (5 bases). Germline loops: CDR1 SNHLY, CDR2 FYNNEI. The CDR3 length is 14 residues. V was pared by 6 bases and J by 5 bases, with 13 bases between. CDR3 in amino acids: CASSPGWSTGELFF. The CDR3 region has the DNA TGTGCCAGCAGCCCGGGATGGAGTACCGGGGAGCTGTTTTTT. Complete variable domain (other parts from reference TRBV2 and TRBJ2-2): EPEVTQTPSHQVTQMGQEVILRCVPISNHLYFYWYRQILGQKVEFLVSFYNNEISEKSEIFDDQFSVERPDGSNFTLKIRSTKLEDSAMYFCASSPGWSTGELFFGEGSRLTVL.

This clone came up once. This chain uses TRBV28 with TRBJ2-1; perhaps TRBD2 as D (5 bases). The ends were cut back, 3 bases at V and 10 bases at J, with 19 bases in the middle. Germline CDR1 and CDR2: MDHEN and SYDVKM. CDR3 length equals 15 residues. CDR3 sequence (DNA): TGTGCCAGCAGTTTCGCGGAGGCCCTCCTAATGGAGCAGTTCTTC. Amino acid sequence: CASSFAEALLMEQFF.

The chain has TRBV6-1 and TRBJ1-5; TRBD1 matches 7 bases. From germline, CDR1 is MNHNS and CDR2 SASEGT. J was trimmed by 1 base and V by 6 bases; bases with no gene match: 6. This CDR3 has 15 amino acids. The DNA for the CDR3 is TGTGCCAGCAGAAGGGACAGCTGGAGCAATCAGCCCCAGCATTTT. It is translated as CASRRDSWSNQPQHF.

V and J are TRBV7-3 and TRBJ1-6; no reliable D call. CDR1 and CDR2 from the germline V gene are SGHTA and FQGTGA. Deletions cut 8 bases from V and 6 bases from J, with 17 bases between. The CDR3 length is 15 residues. The CDR3 loop is CASGEGQIVNSPLHF. The CDR3 nucleotides are TGTGCCAGCGGAGAAGGCCAGATCGTTAATTCACCCCTCCACTTT.

This clone was seen more than once but under ten times. V and J are TRBV7-2 and TRBJ1-1, with D possibly matching TRBD1 (5 bases). The CDR3 is 11 amino acids. The V and J ends lost 4 bases and 10 bases respectively, with 10 bases between them. The V gene's germline CDR1 is SGHTA and CDR2 FQGNSA. For the CDR3, the DNA is TGTGCCAGCAGCTCGGGACTTACAGCTTTCTTT. Its protein product is CASSSGLTAFF.

The chain recombines TRBV18 with TRBJ1-2, with 10 bases that match TRBD1. J lost 0 bases, V lost 3 bases, and 7 bases had no gene match. The germline V gene encodes CDR1 KGHSH and CDR2 LQKENI. This CDR3 has 17 amino acids. CDR3 sequence (DNA): TGTGCCAGCTCACCGGAGACAGGGGGCTCTACTAACTATGGCTACACCTTC. This sequence encodes CASSPETGGSTNYGYTF.

V is TRBV7-3 and J is TRBJ1-1, with D possibly matching TRBD1 (5 bases). Germline V lookup: CDR1 SGHTA, CDR2 FQGTGA. CDR3 length: 14 residues. V dropped 5 bases and J dropped 5 bases, with 15 bases sitting between them. This CDR3 is CASSKGFEKTEAFF. The CDR3 DNA sequence: TGTGCCAGCAGCAAGGGGTTCGAGAAAACTGAAGCTTTCTTT.

V gene TRBV4-1 combines with J gene TRBJ2-1, with 11 bases matching TRBD2. CDR1 and CDR2 from the germline V gene are MGHRA and YSYEKL. There are 15 residues in the CDR3. The junction had 3 bases not matched to a gene; V was cut back by 2 bases and J by 6 bases. CDR3 protein: CASSQTGTSGNEQFF. The CDR3 region has the DNA TGCGCCAGCAGCCAAACCGGGACTAGCGGCAATGAGCAGTTCTTC.

This clone was seen only once. The chain couples TRBV5-6 to TRBJ1-2; 9 bases are shared with TRBD1. CDR1 and CDR2 from the germline V gene are SGHDT and YYEEEE. Losses at the gene ends were 0 bases for V and 2 bases for J; bases not matched to a gene: 2. The CDR3 runs to 15 residues. CDR3: CASSLGDRANYGYTF. CDR3 coding DNA: TGTGCCAGCAGCTTGGGGGACAGGGCCAACTATGGCTACACCTTC.

V and J are TRBV7-9 and TRBJ1-2; 7 nucleotides match TRBD1. With 3 bases clipped from V and 6 bases from J, the junction kept 7 bases outside the gene matches. This CDR3 is 14 amino acids long. CDR1 and CDR2 (germline): SEHNR, FQNEAQ (reference sequence). This chain's CDR3 is CASSFLADRDGYTF. CDR3 nucleotides: TGTGCCAGCAGCTTCCTTGCCGACAGGGATGGCTACACCTTC.

This chain links TRBV5-1 with TRBJ2-5; 15 bases are shared with TRBD2. Germline-derived CDR1 and CDR2 are SGHRS and YFSETQ. Germline trimming cut 4 bases from V and 2 bases from J; bases unmatched to any gene: 6. The CDR3 runs to 17 residues. CDR3: CASSRGLAGGLQETQYF. For the CDR3, the DNA is TGCGCCAGCAGCCGCGGACTAGCGGGGGGGCTTCAAGAGACCCAGTACTTC. Full variable domain (outside the CDR3, taken from reference TRBV5-1 and TRBJ2-5): KAGVTQTPRYLIKTRGQQVTLSCSPISGHRSVSWYQQTPGQGLQFLFEYFSETQRNKGNFPGRFSGRQFSNSRSEMNVSTLELGDSALYLCASSRGLAGGLQETQYFGPGTRLLVL.

This chain uses TRBV27 with TRBJ2-2; D is uncertain. The CDR3 extends over 16 amino acids. Deletions cut 6 bases from V and 0 bases from J, with 14 bases between. Germline lookup yields CDR1 MNHEY and CDR2 SMNVEV (reference sequence). CDR3 nucleotides: TGTGCCAGCAGCCTACTGGGCTCCCCGAACACCGGGGAGCTGTTTTTT. This encodes CASSLLGSPNTGELFF.

This clone was counted only a few times. This chain links TRBV6-6 with TRBJ2-5; possible D gene TRBD1, 7 bases. The J call is in doubt because the DNA end fits TRBJ2-7 better. The CDR3 sequence is 14 residues long. CDR1 is MNHNY and CDR2 is SVGAGI in the germline V gene (reference sequence). CDR3 loop: CASSYFQGGDEQYF. CDR3 in DNA: TGTGCCAGCAGTTACTTCCAGGGGGGCGACGAGCAGTACTTC.

This chain links TRBV27 with TRBJ2-1; the match to TRBD2 covers 7 bases. Germline loops: CDR1 MNHEY, CDR2 SMNVEV (reference sequence). This CDR3 contains 16 residues. Trimming cost V 6 bases and J 2 bases; bases outside gene matches: 10. In DNA, the CDR3 is TGTGCCAGCAGCCCGTTTGGGACTAAGCCCTACAATGAGCAGTTCTTC. As protein: CASSPFGTKPYNEQFF.

V gene TRBV5-4 combines with J gene TRBJ1-4; 7 positions match TRBD1. CDR3 length: 14 amino acids. V lost 4 bases and J lost 4; bases outside the gene matches: 4. Germline CDR1 reads SGHNT; CDR2 reads YYREEE (reference sequence). CDR3 region: CASSQGGRNEKLFF. The CDR3, as DNA: TGTGCCAGCAGCCAAGGGGGCCGTAATGAAAAACTGTTTTTT.

This chain connects TRBV6-1 to TRBJ1-1; possible D gene TRBD1, 6 bases. The CDR3 spans 14 residues. From germline, CDR1 is MNHNS and CDR2 SASEGT. The germline V and J ends were trimmed by 6 bases and 4 bases, with 15 bases remaining between them. The CDR3 is CASRGTGMPTEAFF. The CDR3 DNA follows: TGTGCCAGCAGGGGAACAGGGATGCCCACTGAAGCTTTCTTT.

This clone was counted a few times. The rearrangement links TRBV19 to TRBJ2-3, with 7 bases aligning to TRBD2. The CDR3 extends over 15 amino acids. After removal of 3 bases from V and 2 bases from J, the junction contained 5 bases not matched to a gene. CDR1 and CDR2 from the germline V gene are LNHDA and SQIVND (reference sequence). DNA for the CDR3: TGTGCCAGTAGTATGGCGGGGGATGACACAGATACGCAGTATTTT. Translating it yields CASSMAGDDTDTQYF.